These T cell receptor beta chains were read from a single sample in a study of siplizumab effects on memory and regulatory T cells. The repertoire was sequenced with immunoSEQ multiplex PCR; TCRdb's copy has only in-frame clones and lacks some. The sample carries about 120,000 clones, approximately 94% recorded once. Sequenced input: non-Treg CD4+ T cells sorted from blood. These receptors were collected from a human donor in good health. Each CDR3 is given with its conserved first and last residue. D genes are given only for firm matches. The size field is filled for only some rows; it gives once, few, many or a size class.

j_gene,d_gene,v_gene,abundance,len,CDR3nt,CDR3aa
TRBJ1-2,.,TRBV6-5,.,15,TGTGCCAGCAGAAGAACGGCGCGGGGAAACTATGGCTACACCTTC,CASRRTARGNYGYTF
TRBJ2-3,.,TRBV5-1,.,12,TGCGCCAGCAGCTTTTTCCAAGATACGCAGTATTTT,CASSFFQDTQYF
TRBJ2-5,.,TRBV2,.,15,TGTGCCAGCAGTGGAATACGGGGGGCCCAAGAGACCCAGTACTTC,CASSGIRGAQETQYF
TRBJ1-6,.,TRBV14,.,15,TGTGCCAGCAGCCAACCTCAGCAGGGGAATTCACCCCTCCACTTT,CASSQPQQGNSPLHF
TRBJ1-5,.,TRBV19,.,13,TGTGCCAGTAGTCTGGGACAAAATCAGCCCCAGCATTTT,CASSLGQNQPQHF
TRBJ1-5,TRBD1,TRBV2,.,15,TGTGCCAGCACCGACAGGGGAAAGAGCAATCAGCCCCAGCATTTT,CASTDRGKSNQPQHF
TRBJ1-2,.,TRBV18,.,17,TGTGCCAGCTCACCACGCGAAGGAAGGATAGCTAACTATGGCTACACCTTC,CASSPREGRIANYGYTF
TRBJ2-3,TRBD2,TRBV5-1,.,12,TGCGCCAGCAGCTTGCGGGGGGAAGCGCAGTATTTT,CASSLRGEAQYF
TRBJ1-4,TRBD1,TRBV28,.,14,TGTGCCAGCAGTAGGGGGGGGACAGGGGAAAAACTGTTTTTT,CASSRGGTGEKLFF
TRBJ2-7,.,TRBV5-4,.,15,TGTGCCAGCAGCCCCGGAAGCGGCAGCTCCTACGAGCAGTACTTC,CASSPGSGSSYEQYF
TRBJ2-1,.,TRBV4-1,.,16,TGCGCCAGCAGCCAATACTCAGGGAGCTCCTACAATGAGCAGTTCTTC,CASSQYSGSSYNEQFF
TRBJ1-3,.,TRBV11-3,.,15,TGTGCCAGCAGCTTTCGGGGGGCGCAAGGAAACACCATATATTTT,CASSFRGAQGNTIYF
TRBJ2-3,TRBD2,TRBV4-1,.,15,TGCGCCAGCAGGCTTAGCGGGGGGCGCACAGATACGCAGTATTTT,CASRLSGGRTDTQYF
TRBJ2-7,TRBD2,TRBV5-1,.,15,TGCGCCAGCAGAACCGGGACTAGCGGCTCCTACGAGCAGTACTTC,CASRTGTSGSYEQYF
TRBJ1-2,.,TRBV10-3,.,14,TGTGCCATCAAATCTCCGGGGAGCTCCTATGGCTACACCTTC,CAIKSPGSSYGYTF
TRBJ2-5,.,TRBV7-9,.,14,TGTGCCAGCAGCTTCGGGGTAGGGCAAGAGACCCAGTACTTC,CASSFGVGQETQYF
TRBJ2-5,TRBD1,TRBV9,.,16,TGTGCCAGCAGCGTAGACCCCCCCGGGACAGGGGGGACCCAGTACTTC,CASSVDPPGTGGTQYF
TRBJ2-2,TRBD2,TRBV7-9,.,14,TGTGCCAGCAGCTGGACTAGGGACACCGGGGAGCTGTTTTTT,CASSWTRDTGELFF
TRBJ2-3,TRBD1,TRBV7-2,.,15,TGTGCCAGCAGCTTGACAGGGGTCGGCACAGATACGCAGTATTTT,CASSLTGVGTDTQYF
TRBJ1-5,TRBD1,TRBV5-8,.,17,TGTGCCACCCACGGCACAGGGGGAGTGTATAGCAATCAGCCCCAGCATTTT,CATHGTGGVYSNQPQHF
TRBJ2-7,.,TRBV5-6,.,16,TGTGCCAGCAGCTTGCTTTCAGGCGATAGCCCCTACGAGCAGTACTTC,CASSLLSGDSPYEQYF
TRBJ2-5,TRBD2,TRBV7-2,.,14,TGTGCCAGCAGCTTACGAAGCGGGGGTGAGACCCAGTACTTC,CASSLRSGGETQYF
TRBJ1-6,.,TRBV19,.,15,TGTGCCAGTAGTCCGACCGGGACAATCGGCTCACCCCTCCACTTT,CASSPTGTIGSPLHF
TRBJ1-3,.,TRBV29-1,.,15,TGCAGCGTACAAATTCAACAGGGCTCTGGAAACACCATATATTTT,CSVQIQQGSGNTIYF
TRBJ1-5,.,TRBV2,.,13,TGTGCCAGCAGGAACAGTGCCCCGGGGCCCCAGCATTTT,CASRNSAPGPQHF
TRBJ1-5,TRBD1,TRBV2,.,14,TGTGCCAGCAGTGAAAGGACAGGGTGGCAGCCCCAGCATTTT,CASSERTGWQPQHF
TRBJ2-1,.,TRBV18,.,14,TGTGCCAGCTCATCTTCCGCGGACAGATCGGGGCAGTTCTTC,CASSSSADRSGQFF
TRBJ1-4,.,TRBV30,once,15,TGTGCCTGGAGATCCCCGGGACCGCTAAATGAAAAACTGTTTTTT,CAWRSPGPLNEKLFF
TRBJ1-3,.,TRBV6-5,.,15,TGTGCCAGCAGTACCCCCCCAGGGGCTGGAAACACCATATATTTT,CASSTPPGAGNTIYF
TRBJ1-2,TRBD1,TRBV6-5,.,14,TGTGCCAGCAGTATTGACAGGGTGGGCTATGGCTACACCTTC,CASSIDRVGYGYTF
TRBJ2-7,TRBD1,TRBV6-5,.,14,TGTGCCAGCAGAGCCGGGACAGGGTTCTACGAGCAGTACTTC,CASRAGTGFYEQYF
TRBJ2-5,.,TRBV6-6,.,12,TGTGCCAGCCGACCCGGGGAAGAGACCCAGTACTTC,CASRPGEETQYF